This TCR beta chain was sequenced during a study of long-term antiretroviral therapy in people with HIV. It was version v3.0 of the immunoSEQ assay that was run at survey level. Only in-frame clones appear in the TCRdb table, and some are missing; sequencing was by immunoSEQ multiplex PCR. The sample yields fewer than 45,000 clones, roughly 85% seen once. Source: unsorted PBMCs, taken just under 2.9 years before starting antiretroviral therapy. The origin of this receptor is a woman aged 30 to 39 with HIV.

Written as DNA, the CDR3 is TGTGCCAGCAGTGAATTTTCATCCGATGGCTACACCTTC. This translates into CASSEFSSDGYTF. The chain recombines TRBV6-1 with TRBJ1-2; no reliable D call. Trimming pared 2 bases from V and 6 bases from J, leaving 10 bases between. The CDR3 loop spans 13 amino acids. Germline V gene sequence: CDR1 MNHNS, CDR2 SASEGT.